Below, 9 T cell receptor beta chains from the same sample are listed, as sequenced in a study of blood T cell repertoires in COVID-19. Method: immunoSEQ multiplex PCR; TCRdb's copy keeps in-frame clones and lacks some. The table has over 110,000 clones, 88% seen once. Sample: peripheral blood. These receptors all come from a human donor in a cohort sampled during active COVID-19.

V usage is TRBV18 and J usage is TRBJ1-1, with unresolved D. Germline lookup yields CDR1 KGHSH and CDR2 LQKENI. The V and J ends lost 3 bases and 10 bases respectively, with 12 bases between them. The CDR3 spans 12 residues. CDR3 amino acids: CASSPLLGGAFF. The CDR3 DNA is TGTGCCAGCTCACCCCTCCTTGGCGGAGCTTTCTTT.

The V and J genes are TRBV5-4 and TRBJ1-2; tentatively, D is TRBD1 (5 bases). The CDR3 covers 14 residues. Germline V gene sequence: CDR1 SGHNT, CDR2 YYREEE (reference sequence). V was shortened by 0 bases and J by 8 bases, with 14 bases between the two germline ends. The CDR3 DNA reads TGTGCCAGCAGCTTGGAAGGGGCGGGGTTCGGCTACACCTTC. Protein: CASSLEGAGFGYTF.

The V and J genes are TRBV27 and TRBJ1-2, with a tentative D call TRBD1 (5 bases). The V gene lost 5 bases and the J gene lost 8 bases, with 15 bases spanning the gap. CDR1 is MNHEY and CDR2 is SMNVEV in the germline V gene (reference sequence). The CDR3 is made up of 13 amino acids. CDR3 in DNA: TGTGCCAGCAGTACGCGGGGTCGGGGGGGCTACACCTTC. Protein product: CASSTRGRGGYTF.

This chain links TRBV20-1 with TRBJ1-2; D call uncertain. The CDR3 length is 11 residues. V was pared by 3 bases and J by 5 bases, with 7 bases between. Per the germline V gene, CDR1 is DFQATT and CDR2 is SNEGSKA (reference sequence). This chain's CDR3 is CSASFSYGYTF. The CDR3 coding sequence is TGCAGTGCTAGTTTCTCTTATGGCTACACCTTC.

V gene TRBV6-2 or TRBV6-3 combines with J gene TRBJ1-1; TRBD1 matches 12 bases. With V trimmed by 0 bases and J by 3 bases, 11 bases remained unmatched. The germline V gene has CDR1 MNHEY and CDR2 SVGEGT. The CDR3 totals 19 residues. CDR3 amino acids: CASSYSGGGTGGLHTEAFF. CDR3 DNA sequence: TGTGCCAGCAGTTACTCCGGGGGCGGGACAGGGGGCCTTCACACTGAAGCTTTCTTT.

The genes are TRBV5-5 and TRBJ2-7; 10 bases align to TRBD2. Germline V gene sequence: CDR1 SGHKS, CDR2 YYEKEE (reference sequence). This CDR3 region has 15 residues. With 0 bases clipped from V and 2 bases from J, the junction kept 2 bases outside the gene matches. DNA for the CDR3: TGTGCCAGCAGCTTGGCTACTAGCGGGGCCTACGAGCAGTACTTC. Its translation: CASSLATSGAYEQYF.

The V gene is TRBV2, the J gene TRBJ1-1, with D hard to call. This CDR3 comprises 13 residues. V was cut by 6 bases and J by 2 bases, with 10 bases left in between. Germline CDR1 and CDR2: SNHLY and FYNNEI. As DNA, the CDR3 is TGTGCCAGCAGCTGGACTGTTAACACTGAAGCTTTCTTT. Protein: CASSWTVNTEAFF.

This rearrangement joins TRBV19 to TRBJ2-1, with 11 bases that match TRBD2. There are 17 residues in the CDR3. V was clipped by 5 bases and J by 0 bases; unmatched bases: 6. CDR1 is LNHDA and CDR2 is SQIVND in the germline V gene (reference sequence). This CDR3 reads CASSVSGGAPSYNEQFF. The CDR3 nucleotides are TGTGCCAGTAGTGTTAGCGGGGGGGCCCCCTCCTACAATGAGCAGTTCTTC.

The chain recombines TRBV7-9 with TRBJ2-6; 12 bases are a match to TRBD1. CDR3 length equals 18 residues. Trimming removed 4 bases from V and 2 bases from J; junction bases left unmatched: 6. CDR1 is SEHNR, CDR2 FQNEAQ, per germline (reference sequence). The DNA for the CDR3 is TGTGCCAGCAGCTCTCCGGGACAGGGGGCGCCTGGGGCCAACGTCCTGACTTTC. Translated: CASSSPGQGAPGANVLTF. The entire variable domain, with the rest obtained from reference TRBV7-9 and TRBJ2-6, is as follows: DTGVSQNPRHKITKRGQNVTFRCDPISEHNRLYWYRQTLGQGPEFLTYFQNEAQLEKSRLLSDRFSAERPKGSFSTLEIQRTEQGDSAMYLCASSSPGQGAPGANVLTFGAGSRLTVL.